Below, 15 T cell receptor beta chains from the same sample are listed, as sequenced in a study of blood T cell repertoires in COVID-19. Method: immunoSEQ multiplex PCR; TCRdb's copy keeps in-frame clones and lacks some. Among under 400,000 clones listed, 80% to 90% were seen once. Sequencing input: peripheral blood. These TCRs come from a young woman with COVID-19, enrolled during active disease.

The chain uses TRBV27 and TRBJ2-1; 7 nucleotides match TRBD2. The germline V gene has CDR1 MNHEY and CDR2 SMNVEV (reference sequence). CDR3 length equals 13 residues. J gave up 10 bases and V 7 bases, and 10 bases lay outside the gene matches. The CDR3 loop reads CASIGGGGREQFF. DNA for the CDR3: TGTGCCAGCATTGGCGGGGGTGGGAGGGAGCAGTTCTTC.

The chain joins TRBV5-1 to TRBJ1-4; no definite D call. Germline-derived CDR1 and CDR2 are SGHRS and YFSETQ. CDR3 length: 13 residues. V was pared by 0 bases and J by 7 bases, with 7 bases between. The CDR3 is CASSLAAGEKLFF. CDR3 nucleotide sequence: TGCGCCAGCAGCTTGGCGGCAGGTGAAAAACTGTTTTTT. Together with reference TRBV5-1 and TRBJ1-4, the CDR3 gives the full variable domain: KAGVTQTPRYLIKTRGQQVTLSCSPISGHRSVSWYQQTPGQGLQFLFEYFSETQRNKGNFPGRFSGRQFSNSRSEMNVSTLELGDSALYLCASSLAAGEKLFFGSGTQLSVL.

In DNA form, the CDR3 reads TGTGCCAGCAGCCAAAGCTCCGGGACTAACTATGGCTACACCTTC. Translation gives CASSQSSGTNYGYTF. This chain connects TRBV3-1 (or the pseudogene TRBV3-2) to TRBJ1-2; no clear D. V was cut by 2 bases and J by 0 bases, with 10 bases left in between. Germline V gene sequence: CDR1 LGHDT, CDR2 YNNKEL (reference sequence). The CDR3 is made up of 15 amino acids.

V and J are TRBV2 and TRBJ2-7; D perhaps matches TRBD1 (6 bases). The V end was cut by 7 bases, the J end by 2 bases, with 15 bases between. The CDR3 runs 14 residues. Germline CDR1 reads SNHLY; CDR2 reads FYNNEI. The CDR3, as DNA: TGTGCCAGCAACGTACAGGGTGGACCCTACGAGCAGTACTTC. This sequence encodes CASNVQGGPYEQYF.

The chain recombines TRBV7-2 with TRBJ1-2; D may be TRBD1 (6 bases). Trimming left V 2 bases short and J 8 bases short, with 15 bases between. Looked up from germline, CDR1 is SGHTA and CDR2 is FQGNSA. The CDR3 contains 14 residues. Here the CDR3 reads CASSLRGGAFGYTF. DNA of the CDR3: TGTGCCAGCAGCTTAAGGGGGGGCGCGTTCGGCTACACCTTC.

The CDR3 region is CAIGGGKETQYF. Written as DNA, the CDR3 is TGTGCCATCGGGGGAGGGAAAGAGACCCAGTACTTC. The chain combines TRBV10-3 with TRBJ2-5, with 7 bases matching TRBD2. V trimming: 8 bases; J trimming: 3 bases; junction bases outside the gene matches: 3. Germline V gene sequence: CDR1 ENHRY, CDR2 SYGVKD. The CDR3 loop spans 12 amino acids.

The chain links TRBV28 to TRBJ2-6; 7 bases match TRBD1. The length of the CDR3 is 16 residues. The germline V gene has CDR1 MDHEN and CDR2 SYDVKM. The ends lost 5 bases at V and 1 base at J; junction bases unmatched: 5. The CDR3 here is CASSRDSDSGANVLTF. The CDR3 DNA follows: TGTGCCAGCAGTAGGGACAGCGATTCTGGGGCCAACGTCCTGACTTTC.

The genes are TRBV3-1 (or the pseudogene TRBV3-2) and TRBJ1-5; D remains unclear. The germline V and J ends were trimmed by 1 base and 6 bases, with 7 bases remaining between them. There are 13 residues in the CDR3. Germline lookup yields CDR1 LGHDT and CDR2 YNNKEL (reference sequence). Here the CDR3 DNA reads TGTGCCAGCAGCCAAGTTGAGGGTCAGCCCCAGCATTTT. Translating it yields CASSQVEGQPQHF.

This chain joins TRBV6-4 and TRBJ2-3; D gene uncertain. CDR3 length: 13 residues. V lost 4 bases and J 5 bases, leaving 10 bases between the germline ends. From germline, CDR1 is MRHNA and CDR2 SNTAGT. For the CDR3, the DNA is TGTGCCAGCAGTGCCCTTCCGGGAGATACGCAGTATTTT. Translated, it gives CASSALPGDTQYF.

The J gene is TRBJ2-1, the V gene TRBV28; D gene uncertain. The CDR3 is made up of 15 amino acids. From germline, CDR1 is MDHEN and CDR2 SYDVKM. Trimming shortened V by 6 bases and J by 5 bases, and 17 bases separated the two germline ends. CDR3 DNA: TGTGCCAGCAGCAACGACAATCCGGCTAACAATGAGCAGTTCTTC. Translation: CASSNDNPANNEQFF. Supplemented by reference TRBV28 and TRBJ2-1, the full variable domain reads DVKVTQSSRYLVKRTGEKVFLECVQDMDHENMFWYRQDPGLGLRLIYFSYDVKMKEKGDIPEGYSVSREKKERFSLILESASTNQTSMYLCASSNDNPANNEQFFGPGTRLTVL.

The chain carries TRBV5-1 and TRBJ2-5; D is undetermined. Trimming left V 2 bases short and J 0 bases short, with 5 bases between. This CDR3 has 13 residues. Germline CDR1 reads SGHRS; CDR2 reads YFSETQ. CDR3 loop: CASSFNYQETQYF. DNA of the CDR3: TGCGCCAGCAGCTTTAACTACCAAGAGACCCAGTACTTC.

The chain joins TRBV12-5 to TRBJ2-2; TRBD2 matches 7 bases. The CDR3 totals 16 residues. Unmatched junction bases numbered 4, after V lost 3 bases and J lost 0 bases. Germline assignment: CDR1 LGHNT and CDR2 FRNRAP. The CDR3 spells CASGFLLATNTGELFF. The CDR3 DNA sequence: TGTGCTAGTGGTTTTTTACTAGCGACGAACACCGGGGAGCTGTTTTTT.

This chain joins TRBV15 and TRBJ2-2; possible D gene TRBD2, 5 bases. Germline V lookup: CDR1 LNHNV, CDR2 YYDKDF (reference sequence). The V end lost 0 bases, the J end lost 6 bases, and 8 bases lay between the germline ends. This CDR3 region has 14 residues. CDR3 sequence (DNA): TGTGCCACCAGCAGAGATCGGGGAGCCGGGGAGCTGTTTTTT. The encoded protein is CATSRDRGAGELFF.

The CDR3 nucleotides are TGTGCCAGCAGCTTAACAGCCTTCTCAGATACGCAGTATTTT. It is translated as CASSLTAFSDTQYF. The chain recombines TRBV7-3 with TRBJ2-3; D remains ambiguous. The CDR3 runs 14 residues. Germline CDR1 is SGHTA and CDR2 is FQGTGA. The germline V and J ends were trimmed by 0 bases and 4 bases, with 8 bases remaining between them. The entire variable domain, with the rest obtained from reference TRBV7-3 and TRBJ2-3, is as follows: GAGVSQTPSNKVTEKGKYVELRCDPISGHTALYWYRQSLGQGPEFLIYFQGTGAADDSGLPNDRFFAVRPEGSVSTLKIQRTERGDSAVYLCASSLTAFSDTQYFGPGTRLTVL.

The rearrangement joins TRBV4-3 to TRBJ1-6; D not certain. This CDR3 has 13 amino acids. Germline values: CDR1 LGHNA, CDR2 YSLEER. Trimming took off 1 base at V and 7 bases at J, with 5 bases between the two ends. CDR3 nucleotides: TGCGCCAGCAGCCAAGTCTCGAATTCACCCCTCCACTTT. Translating gives CASSQVSNSPLHF.